These 27 T cell receptor beta chains were all obtained from the same sample, sequenced in a study of T cells after yellow fever vaccination. TCRdb fed the 5' RACE reads into MiXCR, producing one record per CDR3 protein. The sample yields about 300,000 distinct CDR3 sequences, 8.7% seen once. The specimen was CD4+ T cells sorted from PBMCs, collected 5 days after the yellow fever booster vaccination. The receptors here all came from a man between 18 and 35 years old who received the YFV17D yellow fever vaccine.

V gene TRBV4-1 combines with J gene TRBJ1-5; D call uncertain. V lost 6 bases, J lost 4 bases, and 13 bases lay in between. The CDR3 covers 14 residues. Germline V gene data show CDR1 as MGHRA and CDR2 as YSYEKL. The CDR3 DNA reads TGCGCCAGCAGTCGGGGAGTGGGGAATCAGCCCCAGCATTTT. Its protein is CASSRGVGNQPQHF.

This clonotype was found a few times. The chain has TRBV5-6 and TRBJ2-3; D uncertain. V was trimmed by 2 bases and J by 7 bases, leaving 11 bases between them. CDR1 and CDR2 from the germline V gene are SGHDT and YYEEEE. This CDR3 contains 13 residues. The CDR3 nucleotides are TGTGCCAGCAGCTTCTCGGACCTGAATACGCAGTATTTT. Amino acids: CASSFSDLNTQYF.

The chain is built from TRBV6-2 or TRBV6-3 and TRBJ1-2, with TRBD1 as a possible D gene (6 bases). Germline CDR1 is MNHEY and CDR2 is SVGEGT. Trimming pared 2 bases from V and 5 bases from J, leaving 21 bases between. The CDR3 is 17 residues long. The CDR3 spells CASSYGQDGGGPYGYTF. Written as DNA, the CDR3 is TGTGCCAGCAGTTACGGCCAGGATGGCGGGGGCCCGTATGGCTACACCTTC.

A few counts support this clonotype. V and J are TRBV7-2 and TRBJ1-1, with 9 bases lining up with TRBD1. The germline V gene encodes CDR1 SGHTA and CDR2 FQGNSA. The CDR3 loop spans 21 amino acids. V shed 4 bases, J shed 0 bases, and the junction held 21 bases outside the gene matches. CDR3: CASSWRKGQGGLKEMNTEAFF. CDR3 DNA: TGTGCCAGCAGCTGGAGAAAGGGACAGGGAGGTTTGAAAGAGATGAACACTGAAGCTTTCTTT.

The chain couples TRBV29-1 to TRBJ2-7; D unresolved. V lost 4 bases, J lost 6 bases, and 10 bases lay in between. CDR3 length: 11 amino acids. From germline, CDR1 is SQVTM and CDR2 ANQGSEA. CDR3 loop: CSVVRAGEQYF. CDR3 bases: TGCAGCGTTGTTCGGGCCGGCGAGCAGTACTTC.

The chain carries TRBV5-1 and TRBJ2-3; 10 nucleotides align to TRBD2. Trimming cost V 0 bases and J 3 bases; bases outside gene matches: 7. The germline CDR1 and CDR2 sequences are SGHRS and YFSETQ. This CDR3 is 17 amino acids long. DNA for the CDR3: TGCGCCAGCAGCTTGGGTCCCCAGCGGGGGGGTACAGATACGCAGTATTTT. This translates into CASSLGPQRGGTDTQYF. The whole variable domain, filled in from reference TRBV5-1 and TRBJ2-3, reads KAGVTQTPRYLIKTRGQQVTLSCSPISGHRSVSWYQQTPGQGLQFLFEYFSETQRNKGNFPGRFSGRQFSNSRSEMNVSTLELGDSALYLCASSLGPQRGGTDTQYFGPGTRLTVL.

This clonotype was seen more than once but under ten times. The chain recombines TRBV20-1 with TRBJ1-4; unclear D gene. The CDR3 extends over 14 amino acids. Germline CDR1 and CDR2: DFQATT and SNEGSKA (reference sequence). Trimming took off 2 bases at V and 4 bases at J, with 11 bases between the two ends. The CDR3 is CSARFGSRNEKLFF. The CDR3 DNA reads as TGCAGTGCTAGATTCGGGAGCCGTAATGAAAAACTGTTTTTT.

This clonotype was seen a few times. The limits of the CDR3 on the DNA are not certain, so only TCRdb's listed CDR3 is given. This rearrangement joins TRBV21-1 to TRBJ2-7; the table's TRBD2 call for D was not verified on the DNA. TRBV21-1 counts as a pseudogene. The CDR3 spans 23 amino acids, including both terminal residues. CDR3: CASSKSAFLCQQQIRSPSEEQYV.

This clonotype came up a few times. The chain has TRBV29-1 and TRBJ2-2; D might be TRBD1 (6 bases). The CDR3 is 17 residues long. From germline, CDR1 is SQVTM and CDR2 ANQGSEA. V was cut by 4 bases and J by 1 base, with 19 bases left in between. As DNA, the CDR3 is TGCAGCGTTGGGGCCATCCCGGGACACCTGAACACCGGGGAGCTGTTTTTT. Translated: CSVGAIPGHLNTGELFF.

The chain couples TRBV9 to TRBJ1-1; D is undetermined. The CDR3 length is 14 residues. Trimming stripped 4 bases from V and 0 bases from J, with 10 bases between. Germline CDR1 is SGDLS and CDR2 is YYNGEE. In nucleotides, the CDR3 is TGTGCCAGCAGCACCTCCGGGATGAACACTGAAGCTTTCTTT. Its translation: CASSTSGMNTEAFF.

The chain employs TRBV6-6 and TRBJ1-3; 11 bases map to TRBD1. V lost 5 bases to trimming and J lost 5 bases; unmatched junction nucleotides: 8. CDR1 is MNHNY, CDR2 SVGAGI, per germline (reference sequence). The length of the CDR3 is 16 residues. The CDR3 here is CASSNTGTGGRNTIYF. The CDR3 coding sequence is TGTGCCAGCAGTAATACCGGGACAGGGGGTAGAAACACCATATATTTT.

In its sample, this clonotype was seen a few times. V gene TRBV14 combines with J gene TRBJ2-3; the D is unclear. CDR3 length equals 13 residues. V gave up 5 bases and J gave up 4 bases, with 10 bases separating them. CDR1 and CDR2 from the germline V gene are SGHDN and FVKESK. CDR3 in DNA: TGTGCCAGCAGCGCCGACCGGGCAGATACGCAGTATTTT. Protein product: CASSADRADTQYF.

The chain couples TRBV15 to TRBJ1-5, with D possibly TRBD1 on 5 matching bases. CDR3 length: 17 residues. Germline loops: CDR1 LNHNV, CDR2 YYDKDF (reference sequence). Trimming cost V 5 bases and J 4 bases, with 21 bases left between them. The CDR3 coding sequence is TGTGCCACCAGCGGAGGGGATGGGGCAGGTGTAAATCAGCCCCAGCATTTT. Its protein product is CATSGGDGAGVNQPQHF.

The J gene is TRBJ2-5, the V gene TRBV21-1; the D call TRBD1 from the table was never checked on the DNA. TRBV21-1 is classified as a pseudogene. The CDR3 is made up of 14 amino acids. The CDR3 bases are TGTGCCAGCAGCAACCCCCAGGGCCAAGAGACCCAGTACTTC. Translated: CASSNPQGQETQYF.

This clonotype was counted only a few times. This chain joins TRBV11-2 and TRBJ2-3; 10 nucleotides align to TRBD1. Germline loops: CDR1 SGHAT, CDR2 FQNNGV. This CDR3 is 14 amino acids long. J gave up 7 bases and V 5 bases, and 6 bases lay outside the gene matches. The CDR3 DNA reads TGTGCCAGCAGCAACCGGGACAGGGGAAATACGCAGTATTTT. Its translation is CASSNRDRGNTQYF.

CDR3 coding DNA: TGTGCCAGCAGCCAGACCCCGACTGGGCTAAGCAATGAGCAGTTCTTC. It yields the protein CASSQTPTGLSNEQFF. The chain uses TRBV4-2 and TRBJ2-1; no definite D call. V was cut by 3 bases and J by 6 bases, with 18 bases left in between. The CDR3 consists of 16 residues. CDR1 and CDR2 (germline): LGHNA, YNFKEQ.

The table lists this clonotype with a few counts. This chain links TRBV28 with TRBJ2-1, with 7 bases fitting TRBD2. The V gene's germline CDR1 is MDHEN and CDR2 SYDVKM. The V and J ends lost 3 bases and 8 bases, in that order; junction bases with no gene match: 7. This CDR3 region has 14 residues. In DNA form, the CDR3 reads TGTGCCAGCAGTTTGACTAGCTGGGGGGATGAGCAGTTCTTC. Protein product: CASSLTSWGDEQFF.

J is TRBJ2-1 and V is TRBV14, with 9 bases matching TRBD1. Germline trimming cut 3 bases from V and 5 bases from J; bases unmatched to any gene: 8. There are 16 residues in the CDR3. CDR1 SGHDN and CDR2 FVKESK come from the germline V gene. The CDR3 loop reads CASSQLGQGIDNEQFF. Here the CDR3 DNA reads TGTGCCAGCAGCCAGCTAGGACAGGGGATCGACAATGAGCAGTTCTTC.

This clonotype was seen only a few times. The V gene is TRBV2, the J gene TRBJ2-2; the match to TRBD1 covers 7 bases. The CDR3 extends over 14 amino acids. Germline V gene lookup returns CDR1 SNHLY and CDR2 FYNNEI. Trimming took 6 bases from V and 4 from J; bases not matched to a gene: 5. The chain's CDR3 is CASRDRVGTGELFF. The CDR3 coding sequence is TGTGCCAGCAGAGACAGGGTGGGCACCGGGGAGCTGTTTTTT.

This clonotype was observed once. This sequence joins TRBV6-2 or TRBV6-3 and TRBJ2-2; TRBD1 aligns across 7 bases. Germline CDR1 and CDR2: MNHEY and SVGEGT. This CDR3 has 17 amino acids. J lost 4 bases, V lost 6 bases, and 14 bases had no gene match. The DNA of the CDR3 is TGTGCCAGCAGCCCGGACAGGACAATACCGTCCACCGGGGAGCTGTTTTTT. This translates into CASSPDRTIPSTGELFF.

This clonotype was seen ten or more times. The chain combines TRBV5-1 with TRBJ2-5, with D tentatively TRBD2 (5 bases). The CDR3 length is 14 residues. V was trimmed by 0 bases and J by 2 bases, leaving 8 bases between them. Germline V gene sequence: CDR1 SGHRS, CDR2 YFSETQ. The CDR3 region has the DNA TGCGCCAGCAGCTTGGGGTCGGGGCAAGAGACCCAGTACTTC. Amino acid sequence: CASSLGSGQETQYF.

In this sample, this clonotype turned up a few times. This chain links TRBV15 with TRBJ1-2, with 10 bases that match TRBD1. V shed 3 bases, J shed 7 bases, and the junction held 2 bases outside the gene matches. The CDR3 runs to 13 residues. CDR1 LNHNV and CDR2 YYDKDF come from the germline V gene (reference sequence). The CDR3 DNA is TGTGCCACCAGCAGGGACAGGGGGATTGGCTACACCTTC. Its protein is CATSRDRGIGYTF.

This clonotype was observed a handful of times. V gene TRBV20-1 combines with J gene TRBJ2-5, with TRBD1 as a possible D gene (5 bases). The CDR3 has 12 residues. Trimming stripped 3 bases from V and 5 bases from J, with 10 bases between. Per the germline V gene, CDR1 is DFQATT and CDR2 is SNEGSKA (reference sequence). CDR3 sequence: CSASRGMETQYF. CDR3 DNA: TGCAGTGCTAGTAGGGGCATGGAGACCCAGTACTTC.

The rearrangement uses TRBV3-1 and TRBJ1-2; D is ambiguous. The CDR3 totals 11 residues. The V gene lost 2 bases and the J gene lost 7 bases, with 5 bases spanning the gap. CDR1 LGHDT and CDR2 YNNKEL come from the germline V gene (reference sequence). CDR3 region: CASSQTSGYTF. The CDR3 DNA reads as TGTGCCAGCAGCCAAACAAGTGGCTACACCTTC.

The DNA of the CDR3 is TGTGCCAGCAGAAGCCCCGGGACTAGCGGGGATGATGAGCAGTTCTTC. Protein product: CASRSPGTSGDDEQFF. The chain has TRBV6-2 or TRBV6-3 and TRBJ2-1; 13 nucleotides line up with TRBD2. With 6 bases clipped from V and 8 bases from J, the junction kept 10 bases outside the gene matches. Germline V gene sequence: CDR1 MNHEY, CDR2 SVGEGT. There are 16 residues in the CDR3.

This clonotype appeared many times. This CDR3 reads CSVGAYNEQFF. CDR3 coding DNA: TGCAGTGTCGGTGCCTACAATGAGCAGTTCTTC. The V call is TRBV20-1, the J call TRBJ2-1; D gene uncertain. The V end lost 7 bases, the J end lost 2 bases, and 6 bases lay between the germline ends. The CDR3 has 11 amino acids. The germline V gene encodes CDR1 DFQATT and CDR2 SNEGSKA (reference sequence).

The V gene is TRBV25-1, the J gene TRBJ2-5, with 8 bases aligning to TRBD1. The CDR3 contains 17 residues. The V and J ends lost 4 bases and 3 bases, in that order; junction bases with no gene match: 13. CDR1 MGHDK and CDR2 SYGVNS come from the germline V gene. The CDR3 DNA reads as TGTGCCAGCAGTGGCGACCGGACAGGGTCGAAGGAAGAGACCCAGTACTTC. Translating gives CASSGDRTGSKEETQYF.